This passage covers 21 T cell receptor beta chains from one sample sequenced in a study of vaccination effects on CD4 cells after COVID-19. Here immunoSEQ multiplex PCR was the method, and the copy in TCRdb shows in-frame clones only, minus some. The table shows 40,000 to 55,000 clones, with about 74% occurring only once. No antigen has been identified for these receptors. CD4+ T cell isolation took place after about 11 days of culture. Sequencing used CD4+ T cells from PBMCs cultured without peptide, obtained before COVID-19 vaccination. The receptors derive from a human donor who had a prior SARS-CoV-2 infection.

CDR3 residues: CAWSVVWPISTDTQYF. The CDR3 DNA reads TGTGCCTGGAGTGTTGTGTGGCCAATTAGCACAGATACGCAGTATTTT. This chain links TRBV30 with TRBJ2-3, with no clear D. The CDR3 contains 16 residues. The germline gives CDR1 GTSNPN, CDR2 SVGIG (reference sequence). V gave up 0 bases and J gave up 0 bases, with 13 bases separating them.

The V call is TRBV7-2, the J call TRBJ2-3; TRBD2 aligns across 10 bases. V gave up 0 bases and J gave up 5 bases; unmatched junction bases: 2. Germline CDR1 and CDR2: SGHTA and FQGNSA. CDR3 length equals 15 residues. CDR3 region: CASSLALAGVDTQYF. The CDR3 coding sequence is TGTGCCAGCAGCTTAGCCCTAGCGGGAGTAGATACGCAGTATTTT.

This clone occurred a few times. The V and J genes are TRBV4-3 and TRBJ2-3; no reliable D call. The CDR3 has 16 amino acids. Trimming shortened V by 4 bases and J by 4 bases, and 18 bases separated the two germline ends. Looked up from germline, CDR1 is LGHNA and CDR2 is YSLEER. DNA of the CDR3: TGCGCCAGCAGCCGGGTAAGGCAGAATGATGCAGATACGCAGTATTTT. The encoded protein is CASSRVRQNDADTQYF.

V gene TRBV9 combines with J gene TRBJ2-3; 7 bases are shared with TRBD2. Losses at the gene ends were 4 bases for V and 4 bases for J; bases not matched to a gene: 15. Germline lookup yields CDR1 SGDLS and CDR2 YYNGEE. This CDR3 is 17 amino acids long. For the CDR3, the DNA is TGTGCCAGCAGCCCCCGGGGGGTGGGGAGTTTTTCAGATACGCAGTATTTT. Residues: CASSPRGVGSFSDTQYF. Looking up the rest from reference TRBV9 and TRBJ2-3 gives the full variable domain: DSGVTQTPKHLITATGQRVTLRCSPRSGDLSVYWYQQSLDQGLQFLIQYYNGEERAKGNILERFSAQQFPDLHSELNLSSLELGDSALYFCASSPRGVGSFSDTQYFGPGTRLTVL.

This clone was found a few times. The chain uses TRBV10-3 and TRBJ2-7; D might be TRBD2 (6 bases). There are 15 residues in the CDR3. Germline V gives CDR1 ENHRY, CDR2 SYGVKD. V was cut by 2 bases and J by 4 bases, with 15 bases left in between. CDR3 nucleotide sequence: TGTGCCATCAGTGAGGGGACTGGGGCGCAGTACGAGCAGTACTTC. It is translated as CAISEGTGAQYEQYF.

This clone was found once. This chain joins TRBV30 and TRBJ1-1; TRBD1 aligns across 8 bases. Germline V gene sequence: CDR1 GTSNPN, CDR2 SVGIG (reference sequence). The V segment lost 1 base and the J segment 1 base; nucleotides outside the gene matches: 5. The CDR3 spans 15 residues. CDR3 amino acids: CAWSGTGWRNTEAFF. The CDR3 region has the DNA TGTGCCTGGAGTGGGACAGGGTGGAGGAACACTGAAGCTTTCTTT.

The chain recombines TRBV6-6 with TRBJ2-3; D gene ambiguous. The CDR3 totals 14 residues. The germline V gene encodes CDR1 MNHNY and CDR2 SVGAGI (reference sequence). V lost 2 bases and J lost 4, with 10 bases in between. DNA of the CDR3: TGTGCCAGCAGTTACGGACGGCAAGCAGATACGCAGTATTTT. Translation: CASSYGRQADTQYF.

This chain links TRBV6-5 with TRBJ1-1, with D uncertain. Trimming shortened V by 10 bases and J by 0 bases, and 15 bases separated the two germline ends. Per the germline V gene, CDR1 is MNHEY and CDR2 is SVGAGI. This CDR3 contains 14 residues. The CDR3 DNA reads TGTGCCACCCTAGAATCGGGAATGAACACTGAAGCTTTCTTT. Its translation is CATLESGMNTEAFF.

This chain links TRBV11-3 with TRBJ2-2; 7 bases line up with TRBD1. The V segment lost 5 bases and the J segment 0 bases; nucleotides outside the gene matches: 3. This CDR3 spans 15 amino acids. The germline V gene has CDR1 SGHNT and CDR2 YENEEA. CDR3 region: CASSPGTANTGELFF. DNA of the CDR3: TGTGCCAGCAGCCCCGGGACAGCGAACACCGGGGAGCTGTTTTTT. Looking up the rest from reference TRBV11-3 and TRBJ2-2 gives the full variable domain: EAGVVQSPRYKIIEKKQPVAFWCNPISGHNTLYWYLQNLGQGPELLIRYENEEAVDDSQLPKDRFSAERLKGVDSTLKIQPAELGDSAVYLCASSPGTANTGELFFGEGSRLTVL.

In nucleotides, the CDR3 is TGTGCCAGCAGCTCTACCGGGACGGGTTACAATCAGCCCCAGCATTTT. It encodes CASSSTGTGYNQPQHF. J is TRBJ1-5 and V is TRBV5-8, with a tentative D call TRBD1 (5 bases). The CDR3 is made up of 16 amino acids. V was cut by 3 bases and J by 3 bases, with 16 bases left in between. The V gene's germline CDR1 is SGHTS and CDR2 YDEGEE. Supplemented by reference TRBV5-8 and TRBJ1-5, the full variable domain reads EAGVTQSPTHLIKTRGQQATLRCSPISGHTSVYWYQQALGLGLQFLLWYDEGEERNRGNFPPRFSGRQFPNYSSELNVNALELEDSALYLCASSSTGTGYNQPQHFGDGTRLSIL.

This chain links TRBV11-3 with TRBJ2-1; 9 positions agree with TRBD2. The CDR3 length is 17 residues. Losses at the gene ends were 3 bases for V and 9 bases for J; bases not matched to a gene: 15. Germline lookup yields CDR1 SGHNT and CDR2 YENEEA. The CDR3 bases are TGTGCCAGCAGCTTTCACCTCGGGGGGGCTAGCGGGGTTGAGCAGTTCTTC. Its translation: CASSFHLGGASGVEQFF.

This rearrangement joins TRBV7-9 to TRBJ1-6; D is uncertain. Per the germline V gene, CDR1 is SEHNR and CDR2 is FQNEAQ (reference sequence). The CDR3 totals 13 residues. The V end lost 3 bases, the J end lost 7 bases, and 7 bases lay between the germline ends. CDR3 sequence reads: CASSFVRNSPLHF. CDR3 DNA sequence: TGTGCCAGCAGCTTCGTTCGGAATTCACCCCTCCACTTT.

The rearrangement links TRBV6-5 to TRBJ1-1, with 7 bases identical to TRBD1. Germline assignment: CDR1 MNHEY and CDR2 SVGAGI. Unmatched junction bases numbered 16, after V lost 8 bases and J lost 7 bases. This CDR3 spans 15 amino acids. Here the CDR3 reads CASGRGGTNSHEAFF. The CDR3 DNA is TGTGCCAGCGGGAGAGGGGGCACGAATTCGCATGAAGCTTTCTTT.

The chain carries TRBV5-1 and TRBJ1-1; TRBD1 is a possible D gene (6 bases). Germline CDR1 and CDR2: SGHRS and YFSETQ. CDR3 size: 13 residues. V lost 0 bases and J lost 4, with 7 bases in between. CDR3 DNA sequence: TGCGCCAGCAGCTTGGAGGGGGTCACTGAAGCTTTCTTT. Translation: CASSLEGVTEAFF. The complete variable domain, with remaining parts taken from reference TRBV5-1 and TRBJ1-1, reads KAGVTQTPRYLIKTRGQQVTLSCSPISGHRSVSWYQQTPGQGLQFLFEYFSETQRNKGNFPGRFSGRQFSNSRSEMNVSTLELGDSALYLCASSLEGVTEAFFGQGTRLTVV.

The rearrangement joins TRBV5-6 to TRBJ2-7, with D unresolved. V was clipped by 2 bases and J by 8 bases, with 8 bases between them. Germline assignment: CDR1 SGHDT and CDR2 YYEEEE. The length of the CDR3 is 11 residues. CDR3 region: CASSLRAQQYF. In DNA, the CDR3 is TGTGCCAGCAGCTTACGGGCCCAGCAGTACTTC.

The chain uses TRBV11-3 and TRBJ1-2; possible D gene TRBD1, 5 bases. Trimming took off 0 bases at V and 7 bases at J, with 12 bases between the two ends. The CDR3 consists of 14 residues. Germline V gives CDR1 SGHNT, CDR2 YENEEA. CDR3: CASSLEEGNSGYTF. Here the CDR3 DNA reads TGTGCCAGCAGCTTAGAAGAGGGGAATTCTGGCTACACCTTC.

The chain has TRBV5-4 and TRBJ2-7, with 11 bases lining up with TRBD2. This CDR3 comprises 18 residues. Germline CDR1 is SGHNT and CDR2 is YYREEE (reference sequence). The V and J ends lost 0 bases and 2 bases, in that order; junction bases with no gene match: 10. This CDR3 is CASSLGGGLAGGPYEQYF. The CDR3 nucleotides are TGTGCCAGCAGCTTGGGTGGAGGGCTAGCGGGAGGCCCCTACGAGCAGTACTTC.

The CDR3 sequence is CAITTGTGRDTEAFF. Here the CDR3 DNA reads TGTGCCATCACCACCGGGACAGGGAGGGACACTGAAGCTTTCTTT. This rearrangement joins TRBV10-3 to TRBJ1-1, with TRBD1 identical over 9 bases. The V segment lost 7 bases and the J segment 3 bases; nucleotides outside the gene matches: 9. CDR1 ENHRY and CDR2 SYGVKD come from the germline V gene. The CDR3 has 15 residues.

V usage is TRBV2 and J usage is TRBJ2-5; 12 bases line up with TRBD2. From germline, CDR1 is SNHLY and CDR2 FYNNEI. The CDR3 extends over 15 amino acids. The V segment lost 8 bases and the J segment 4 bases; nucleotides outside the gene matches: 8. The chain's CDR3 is CASGLAGGWGETQYF. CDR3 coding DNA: TGTGCCAGCGGCCTAGCGGGGGGGTGGGGAGAGACCCAGTACTTC. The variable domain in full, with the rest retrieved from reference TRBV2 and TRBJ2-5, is EPEVTQTPSHQVTQMGQEVILRCVPISNHLYFYWYRQILGQKVEFLVSFYNNEISEKSEIFDDQFSVERPDGSNFTLKIRSTKLEDSAMYFCASGLAGGWGETQYFGPGTRLLVL.

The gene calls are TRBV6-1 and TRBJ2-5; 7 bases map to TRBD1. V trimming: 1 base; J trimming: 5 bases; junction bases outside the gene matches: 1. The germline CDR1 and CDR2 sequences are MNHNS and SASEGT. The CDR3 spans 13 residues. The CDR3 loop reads CASSEDRGETQYF. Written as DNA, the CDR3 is TGTGCCAGCAGTGAAGACAGGGGTGAGACCCAGTACTTC.

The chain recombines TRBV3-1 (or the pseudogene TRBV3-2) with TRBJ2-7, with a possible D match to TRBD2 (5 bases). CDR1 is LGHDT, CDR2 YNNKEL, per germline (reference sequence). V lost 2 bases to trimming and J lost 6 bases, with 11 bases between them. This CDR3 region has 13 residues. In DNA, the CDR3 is TGTGCCAGCAGCCAATTTCTAGCCACCGAGCAGTACTTC. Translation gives CASSQFLATEQYF.